These 22 T cell receptor beta chains were all obtained from the same sample, sequenced in a study of control samples from healthy donors and cancer patients (TCRdb year 2020). The library relied on the immunoSEQ multiplex PCR assay. This immuneACCESS table, as held by TCRdb, lists in-frame sequences with V and J called but not all clones. Of the missing ones, under half trace to an unresolved V gene in checked studies; the others have no known cause. The sample table holds 100,000 to 150,000 clones, of which less than 90% were seen once. The ten largest clones represent roughly 1.9% of the sample. Sequenced: blood. Receptors were obtained from a man aged 18 to 30 in good health.

This clone was found a few times. V usage is TRBV7-2 and J usage is TRBJ1-1; D uncertain. The V gene lost 1 base and the J gene lost 3 bases, with 12 bases spanning the gap. The CDR3 sequence is 15 residues long. Germline CDR1 reads SGHTA; CDR2 reads FQGNSA. CDR3 DNA: TGTGCCAGCAGCTTAGGGACTCGAGGAGACACTGAAGCTTTCTTT. It yields the protein CASSLGTRGDTEAFF.

This clone was found once. The gene calls are TRBV5-1 and TRBJ2-2; weak D call: TRBD2 (5 bases). V dropped 2 bases and J dropped 3 bases, with 8 bases sitting between them. Germline loops: CDR1 SGHRS, CDR2 YFSETQ. CDR3 length: 14 amino acids. CDR3 amino acids: CASSLGRHTGELFF. In nucleotides, the CDR3 is TGCGCCAGCAGCTTAGGGAGACACACCGGGGAGCTGTTTTTT.

This sequence joins TRBV2 and TRBJ1-2, with D possibly being TRBD1 (6 bases). Germline V gene sequence: CDR1 SNHLY, CDR2 FYNNEI. This CDR3 is built from 13 residues. Trimming took off 2 bases at V and 5 bases at J, with 9 bases between the two ends. CDR3: CASSEKGGYGYTF. The CDR3 nucleotides read TGTGCCAGCAGTGAAAAAGGGGGGTATGGCTACACCTTC.

The chain carries TRBV7-9 and TRBJ2-3; possibly TRBD2 for D (5 bases). The CDR3 is made up of 15 amino acids. Trimming cost V 2 bases and J 2 bases, with 11 bases left between them. CDR1 and CDR2 from the germline V gene are SEHNR and FQNEAQ (reference sequence). The DNA of the CDR3 is TGTGCCAGCAGCTTACGTAGCGAGCCCACAGATACGCAGTATTTT. It codes for CASSLRSEPTDTQYF.

The gene calls are TRBV6-5 and TRBJ2-5, with D perhaps matching TRBD1 (6 bases). V lost 7 bases and J 5 bases, leaving 17 bases between the germline ends. Per the germline V gene, CDR1 is MNHEY and CDR2 is SVGAGI. The CDR3 loop spans 14 amino acids. The CDR3 loop is CASKKGTNIETQYF. The CDR3 region has the DNA TGTGCCAGCAAAAAAGGGACAAACATTGAGACCCAGTACTTC.

J is TRBJ2-1 and V is TRBV3-1 (or the pseudogene TRBV3-2); 8 positions agree with TRBD1. The germline gives CDR1 LGHDT, CDR2 YNNKEL (reference sequence). CDR3 length: 17 residues. J gave up 0 bases and V 5 bases, and 9 bases lay outside the gene matches. The DNA for the CDR3 is TGTGCCAGCAGCTACCGACAGGGGCCTAGCTCCTACAATGAGCAGTTCTTC. As protein: CASSYRQGPSSYNEQFF.

The CDR3, as DNA: TGTGCCAGCAGCCGCACCGAGCCTTCTAATGAAAAACTGTTTTTT. Translating gives CASSRTEPSNEKLFF. The V call is TRBV3-1 (or the pseudogene TRBV3-2), the J call TRBJ1-4; no clear D. The CDR3 loop spans 15 amino acids. The ends were cut back, 4 bases at V and 3 bases at J, with 12 bases in the middle. In germline, CDR1 is LGHDT, CDR2 YNNKEL (reference sequence).

V and J are TRBV29-1 and TRBJ2-1, with 12 bases that match TRBD2. With V trimmed by 2 bases and J by 3 bases, 2 bases remained unmatched. This CDR3 comprises 15 residues. Germline lookup yields CDR1 SQVTM and CDR2 ANQGSEA. The CDR3 DNA is TGCAGCGTTGAATCTAGCGGGAGGGGCTACAATGAGCAGTTCTTC. Its protein is CSVESSGRGYNEQFF.

The chain is built from TRBV3-1 (or the pseudogene TRBV3-2) and TRBJ2-1; TRBD2 aligns across 13 bases. V lost 4 bases, J lost 5 bases, and 5 bases stayed unmatched. The germline V gene encodes CDR1 LGHDT and CDR2 YNNKEL (reference sequence). There are 16 residues in the CDR3. CDR3 in DNA: TGTGCCAGCAGCCGAGGACTAGCGGGAGCCGACAATGAGCAGTTCTTC. The encoded protein is CASSRGLAGADNEQFF.

The chain has TRBV15 and TRBJ2-3, with D possibly matching TRBD2 (7 bases). The germline V and J ends were trimmed by 6 bases and 3 bases, with 10 bases remaining between them. CDR1 is LNHNV and CDR2 is YYDKDF in the germline V gene (reference sequence). This CDR3 is built from 13 residues. The CDR3 reads CATRGGVTDTQYF. CDR3 sequence (DNA): TGTGCCACCAGAGGGGGGGTTACAGATACGCAGTATTTT.

This sequence joins TRBV7-2 and TRBJ1-5; 8 nucleotides line up with TRBD1. Unmatched junction bases numbered 18, after V lost 4 bases and J lost 7 bases. The CDR3 spans 18 residues. Germline V gene data show CDR1 as SGHTA and CDR2 as FQGNSA. CDR3 in DNA: TGTGCCAGCAGCTCAGGTCCAGGGGGCTGGGCCAGTGGCCAGCCCCAGCATTTT. Translation: CASSSGPGGWASGQPQHF.

The chain couples TRBV5-1 to TRBJ2-2; 8 bases fit TRBD1. CDR1 is SGHRS and CDR2 is YFSETQ in the germline V gene. The CDR3 covers 14 residues. V gave up 4 bases and J gave up 6 bases; unmatched junction bases: 5. CDR3 amino acids: CASSPDRAPGELFF. In DNA, the CDR3 is TGCGCCAGCAGCCCGGACAGGGCTCCCGGGGAGCTGTTTTTT.

The CDR3 reads CASSSTGERGEKLFF. The CDR3, as DNA: TGTGCCAGCAGTTCCACAGGGGAAAGAGGTGAAAAACTGTTTTTT. J is TRBJ1-4 and V is TRBV28, with TRBD1 matching 7 bases. This CDR3 comprises 15 residues. Losses at the gene ends were 4 bases for V and 7 bases for J; bases not matched to a gene: 9. Germline assignment: CDR1 MDHEN and CDR2 SYDVKM.

This chain uses TRBV19 with TRBJ1-5, with TRBD1 as a possible D gene (6 bases). Trimming shortened V by 7 bases and J by 7 bases, and 11 bases separated the two germline ends. Germline V gene sequence: CDR1 LNHDA, CDR2 SQIVND (reference sequence). This CDR3 spans 12 amino acids. CDR3 amino acids: CASTGGGQPQHF. The CDR3 bases are TGTGCCAGTACCGGGGGGGGCCAGCCCCAGCATTTT.

The rearrangement joins TRBV27 to TRBJ2-3, with 8 bases lining up with TRBD1. This CDR3 is 13 amino acids long. V shed 8 bases and J 1 base; nucleotides not matched to a gene: 2. The germline CDR1 and CDR2 sequences are MNHEY and SMNVEV (reference sequence). The CDR3 loop is CASGQGGTDTQYF. The CDR3 DNA follows: TGTGCCAGCGGACAGGGAGGCACAGATACGCAGTATTTT.

This clone appeared a single time. The chain carries TRBV10-3 and TRBJ1-5; D remains ambiguous. Germline V gene lookup returns CDR1 ENHRY and CDR2 SYGVKD. The CDR3 runs to 14 residues. Trimming removed 6 bases from V and 2 bases from J, with 11 bases in between. The CDR3 reads CAIRRRMCNQPQHF. Here the CDR3 DNA reads TGTGCCATCAGAAGAAGAATGTGCAATCAGCCCCAGCATTTT.

This clone has just one count. This sequence joins TRBV6-4 and TRBJ2-2, with D unresolved. The germline V gene has CDR1 MRHNA and CDR2 SNTAGT. The CDR3 runs to 13 residues. V dropped 3 bases and J dropped 5 bases, with 7 bases sitting between them. CDR3 loop: CASSEKTTGELFF. In DNA form, the CDR3 reads TGTGCCAGCAGTGAAAAGACTACCGGGGAGCTGTTTTTT.

The chain is built from TRBV7-9 and TRBJ1-5, with 7 bases aligning to TRBD1. The junction had 10 bases not matched to a gene; V was cut back by 1 base and J by 1 base. This CDR3 is 18 amino acids long. The germline CDR1 and CDR2 sequences are SEHNR and FQNEAQ (reference sequence). The CDR3 DNA follows: TGTGCCAGCAGCTTAGAGGGCCCGAGGGGGCTAAGCAATCAGCCCCAGCATTTT. Protein product: CASSLEGPRGLSNQPQHF. Variable domain in full (rest from reference TRBV7-9 and TRBJ1-5): DTGVSQNPRHKITKRGQNVTFRCDPISEHNRLYWYRQTLGQGPEFLTYFQNEAQLEKSRLLSDRFSAERPKGSFSTLEIQRTEQGDSAMYLCASSLEGPRGLSNQPQHFGDGTRLSIL.

This chain links TRBV4-1 with TRBJ2-1, with a possible D match to TRBD1 (6 bases). Germline V gives CDR1 MGHRA, CDR2 YSYEKL. The V end lost 0 bases, the J end lost 6 bases, and 12 bases lay between the germline ends. The CDR3 loop spans 15 amino acids. The CDR3 region has the DNA TGCGCCAGCAGCCAAGATAACGGACAGTCCAATGAGCAGTTCTTC. Protein: CASSQDNGQSNEQFF.

The CDR3 is CASSLTETYEQYF. As DNA, the CDR3 is TGTGCCAGCAGCTTAACAGAGACCTACGAGCAGTACTTC. This chain uses TRBV7-8 with TRBJ2-7; D not resolved. The CDR3 sequence is 13 residues long. Trimming took 2 bases from V and 2 from J, leaving 7 bases between them. Germline lookup yields CDR1 SGHVS and CDR2 FQNEAQ.

In this sample, this clone turned up once. The V call is TRBV7-9, the J call TRBJ2-3, with TRBD2 matching 11 bases. Trimming took 0 bases from V and 6 from J; bases not matched to a gene: 8. The CDR3 totals 17 residues. Germline lookup yields CDR1 SEHNR and CDR2 FQNEAQ (reference sequence). The CDR3 DNA reads as TGTGCCAGCAGCTTAGCGGCTAGCGGGAGGTATGGCGATACGCAGTATTTT. Amino acids: CASSLAASGRYGDTQYF.

The V call is TRBV7-2, the J call TRBJ1-2; D is uncertain. Germline CDR1 reads SGHTA; CDR2 reads FQGNSA. V lost 5 bases, J lost 2 bases, and 9 bases lay in between. This CDR3 region has 13 residues. The CDR3 region is CASSPSGNYGYTF. The CDR3 nucleotides read TGTGCCAGCAGCCCCTCGGGGAACTATGGCTACACCTTC.